Sequencing of this TCR beta chain was carried out in a study of blood T cell repertoires in COVID-19. Turning to the study itself: Acute-phase and convalescent COVID-19 samples originated in the United States, Italy and Spain. PBMCs, B-cell-depleted T cells, or T cells were the source of the cDNA or gDNA that made up the material.

The CDR3 spans 17 residues. V was clipped by 6 bases and J by 7 bases; unmatched bases: 12. Germline CDR1 is SEHNR and CDR2 is FQNEAQ (reference sequence). Study processing details: The authors estimated nucleated cell counts from reference gene primer amplification. Sequenced by immunoSEQ multiplex PCR; TCRdb stores in-frame clones only, minus some. V, J and clone size are taken as reported in that table, and D and trimming were inferred from the DNA itself. Here the sample spans about 150,000 clones, 70% to 90% being singletons. Patients at the Seattle site were enrolled during active infection and followed longitudinally.

This receptor was taken from a man between 60 and 75 years old with COVID-19, enrolled during active disease. This sequence joins TRBV7-9 and TRBJ2-3; 14 bases fit TRBD2. Sequenced sample: peripheral blood. CDR3 in DNA: TGTGCCAGCAGTTCCGGGACTAGCGGGAGTGGCGTAAATACGCAGTATTTT. Translating it yields CASSSGTSGSGVNTQYF.